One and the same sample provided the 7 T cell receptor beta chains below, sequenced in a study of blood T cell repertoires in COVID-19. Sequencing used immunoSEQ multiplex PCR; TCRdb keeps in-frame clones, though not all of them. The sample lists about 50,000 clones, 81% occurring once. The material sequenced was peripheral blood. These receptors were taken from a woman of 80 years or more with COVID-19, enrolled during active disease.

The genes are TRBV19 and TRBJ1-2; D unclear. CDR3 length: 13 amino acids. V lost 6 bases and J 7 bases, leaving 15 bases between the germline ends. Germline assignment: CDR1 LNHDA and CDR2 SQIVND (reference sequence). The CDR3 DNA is TGTGCCAGTAGCCTCAGCGGCACCCTTGGCTACACCTTC. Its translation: CASSLSGTLGYTF.

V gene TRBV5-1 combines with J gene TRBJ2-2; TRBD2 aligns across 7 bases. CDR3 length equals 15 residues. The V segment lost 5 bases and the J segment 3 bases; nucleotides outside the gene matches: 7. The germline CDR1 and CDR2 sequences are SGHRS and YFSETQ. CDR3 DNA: TGCGCCAGCAGAAGCGGGGATAGGCACACCGGGGAGCTGTTTTTT. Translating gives CASRSGDRHTGELFF. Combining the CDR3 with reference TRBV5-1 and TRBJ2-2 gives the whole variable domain KAGVTQTPRYLIKTRGQQVTLSCSPISGHRSVSWYQQTPGQGLQFLFEYFSETQRNKGNFPGRFSGRQFSNSRSEMNVSTLELGDSALYLCASRSGDRHTGELFFGEGSRLTVL.

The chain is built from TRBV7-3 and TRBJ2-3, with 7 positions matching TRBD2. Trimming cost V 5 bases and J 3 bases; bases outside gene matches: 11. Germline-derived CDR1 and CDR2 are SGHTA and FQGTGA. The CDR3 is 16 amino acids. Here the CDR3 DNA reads TGTGCCAGCAGCGTCAACGGCGGGAGTGCGACAGATACGCAGTATTTT. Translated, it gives CASSVNGGSATDTQYF.

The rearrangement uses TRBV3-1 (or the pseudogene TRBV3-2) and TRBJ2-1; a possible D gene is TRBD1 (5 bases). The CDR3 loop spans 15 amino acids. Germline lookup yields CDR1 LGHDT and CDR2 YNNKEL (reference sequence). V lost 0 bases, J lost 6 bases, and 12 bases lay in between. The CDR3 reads CASSQEGRVGNEQFF. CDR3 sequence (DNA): TGTGCCAGCAGCCAAGAGGGCAGGGTTGGCAATGAGCAGTTCTTC.

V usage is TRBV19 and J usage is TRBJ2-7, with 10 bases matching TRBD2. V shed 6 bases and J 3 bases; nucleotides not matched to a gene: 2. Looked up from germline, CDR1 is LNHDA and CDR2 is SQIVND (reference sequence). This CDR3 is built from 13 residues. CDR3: CASRASGSYEQYF. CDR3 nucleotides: TGTGCCAGTAGGGCTAGCGGGAGCTACGAGCAGTACTTC.

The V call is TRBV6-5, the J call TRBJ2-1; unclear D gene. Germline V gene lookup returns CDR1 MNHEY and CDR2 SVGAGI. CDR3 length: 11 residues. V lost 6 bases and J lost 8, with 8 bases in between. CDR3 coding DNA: TGTGCCAGCAGGGCTTTGGATGAGCAGTTCTTC. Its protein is CASRALDEQFF.

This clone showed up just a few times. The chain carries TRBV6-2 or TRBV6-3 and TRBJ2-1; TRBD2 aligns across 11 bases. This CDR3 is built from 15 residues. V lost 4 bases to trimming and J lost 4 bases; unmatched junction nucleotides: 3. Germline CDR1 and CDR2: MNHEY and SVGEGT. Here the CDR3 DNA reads TGTGCCAGCAGTTTAGCGGGAGGGCCATACAATGAGCAGTTCTTC. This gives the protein CASSLAGGPYNEQFF.